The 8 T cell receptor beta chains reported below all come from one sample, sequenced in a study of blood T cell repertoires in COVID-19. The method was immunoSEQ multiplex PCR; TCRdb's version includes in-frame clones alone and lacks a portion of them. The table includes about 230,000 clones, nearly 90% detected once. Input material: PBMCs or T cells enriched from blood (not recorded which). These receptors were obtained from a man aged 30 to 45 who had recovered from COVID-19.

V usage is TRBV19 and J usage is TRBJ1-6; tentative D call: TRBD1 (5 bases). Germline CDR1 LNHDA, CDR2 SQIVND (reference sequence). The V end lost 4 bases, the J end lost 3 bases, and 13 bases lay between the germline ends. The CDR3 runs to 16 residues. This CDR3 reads CASSKGQPNYNSPLHF. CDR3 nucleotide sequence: TGTGCCAGTAGTAAGGGGCAGCCAAACTATAATTCACCCCTCCACTTT.

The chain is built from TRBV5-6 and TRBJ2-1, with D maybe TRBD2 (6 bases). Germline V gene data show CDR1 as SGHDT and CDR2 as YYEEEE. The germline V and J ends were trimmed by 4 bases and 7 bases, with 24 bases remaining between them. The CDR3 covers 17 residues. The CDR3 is CASSQLKVGLKVNEQFF. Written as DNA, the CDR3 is TGTGCCAGCAGCCAGCTTAAGGTGGGACTCAAAGTTAATGAGCAGTTCTTC.

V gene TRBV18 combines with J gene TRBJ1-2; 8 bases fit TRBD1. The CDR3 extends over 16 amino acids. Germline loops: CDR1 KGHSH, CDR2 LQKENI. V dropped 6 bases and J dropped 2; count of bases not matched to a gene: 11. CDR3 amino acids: CASSLGQASLNYGYTF. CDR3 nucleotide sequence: TGTGCCAGCTCGCTGGGACAGGCCTCTTTAAACTATGGCTACACCTTC.

CDR3 sequence: CASHGTGTAKSTEAFF. CDR3 sequence (DNA): TGTGCCAGCCATGGAACGGGTACCGCGAAGAGTACTGAAGCTTTCTTT. The chain uses TRBV18 and TRBJ1-1; D ambiguous. Trimming removed 8 bases from V and 5 bases from J, with 24 bases in between. This CDR3 comprises 16 residues. From germline, CDR1 is KGHSH and CDR2 LQKENI.

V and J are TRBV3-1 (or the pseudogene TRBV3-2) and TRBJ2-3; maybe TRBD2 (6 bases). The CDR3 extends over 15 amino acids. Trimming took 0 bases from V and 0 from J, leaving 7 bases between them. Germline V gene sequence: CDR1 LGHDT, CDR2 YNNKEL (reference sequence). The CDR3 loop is CASSQERGSTDTQYF. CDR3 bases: TGTGCCAGCAGCCAAGAGCGGGGCAGCACAGATACGCAGTATTTT.

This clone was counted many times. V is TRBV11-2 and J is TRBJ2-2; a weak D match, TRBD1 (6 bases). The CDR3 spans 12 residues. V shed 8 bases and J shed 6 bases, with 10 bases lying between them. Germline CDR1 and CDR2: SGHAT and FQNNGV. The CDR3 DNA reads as TGTGCCAGCTTAGGGGGTGCCGGGGAGCTGTTTTTT. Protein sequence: CASLGGAGELFF. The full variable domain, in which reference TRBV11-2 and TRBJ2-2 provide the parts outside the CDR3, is EAGVAQSPRYKIIEKRQSVAFWCNPISGHATLYWYQQILGQGPKLLIQFQNNGVVDDSQLPKDRFSAERLKGVDSTLKIQPAKLEDSAVYLCASLGGAGELFFGEGSRLTVL.

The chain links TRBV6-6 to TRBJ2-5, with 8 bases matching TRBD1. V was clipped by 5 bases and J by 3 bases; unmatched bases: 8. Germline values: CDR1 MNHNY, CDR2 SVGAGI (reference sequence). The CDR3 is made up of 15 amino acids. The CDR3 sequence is CASSPTGQGEETQYF. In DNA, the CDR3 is TGTGCCAGCAGTCCTACCGGACAGGGTGAAGAGACCCAGTACTTC.

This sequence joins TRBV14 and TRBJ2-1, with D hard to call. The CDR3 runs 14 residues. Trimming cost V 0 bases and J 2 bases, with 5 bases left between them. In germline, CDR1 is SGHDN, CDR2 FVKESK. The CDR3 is CASSQDRTYNEQFF. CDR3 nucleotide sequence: TGTGCCAGCAGCCAAGACAGGACCTACAATGAGCAGTTCTTC.